This T cell receptor (beta chain) came from a study of blood T cell repertoires in COVID-19. About the study: The cDNA or gDNA used as material had been derived from T cells, B-cell-depleted T cells, or PBMCs.

Only in-frame clones appear in the TCRdb table, and some are missing; sequencing was by immunoSEQ multiplex PCR. Of approximately 350,000 clones detected, more than 70% appear once; the ten largest clones hold about 7%. Germline lookup yields CDR1 SGHRS and CDR2 YFSETQ. This CDR3 comprises 14 residues. The V end was cut by 3 bases, the J end by 2 bases, with 11 bases between. The receptor's source is a woman in her seventies with COVID-19, enrolled during active disease. The rearrangement uses TRBV5-1 and TRBJ1-2; maybe TRBD1 (6 bases). The source material was peripheral blood. CDR3 sequence (DNA): TGCGCCAGCAGCTCGTACGACAGGAACTATGGCTACACCTTC. Its translation is CASSSYDRNYGYTF.